The 6 T cell receptor beta chains listed next were all sequenced from one sample in a study of cytomegalovirus exposure and HLA in healthy donors. The study ran its PCR with 60 Vbeta and 13 Jbeta primers. The repertoire was sequenced with immunoSEQ multiplex PCR; TCRdb's copy has only in-frame clones and lacks some. The sample has 99,000 or so clones; over 9.5% are singletons. The sequenced sample consisted of PBMCs. These receptors all come from a man aged 35 to 55 in good health and CMV-seropositive.

This rearrangement joins TRBV7-9 to TRBJ1-4, with 7 bases aligning to TRBD1. The V segment lost 4 bases and the J segment 4 bases; nucleotides outside the gene matches: 3. Germline CDR1 and CDR2: SEHNR and FQNEAQ (reference sequence). This CDR3 has 14 residues. The CDR3 reads CASSYGQDNEKLFF. The CDR3 coding sequence is TGTGCCAGCAGCTACGGACAGGATAATGAAAAACTGTTTTTT.

The V gene is TRBV7-8, the J gene TRBJ2-7; TRBD1 might be the D (6 bases). The length of the CDR3 is 16 residues. Germline V gene sequence: CDR1 SGHVS, CDR2 FQNEAQ. V was trimmed by 7 bases and J by 6 bases, leaving 25 bases between them. The CDR3 region is CASILDRDIKPSEQYF. CDR3 in DNA: TGTGCCAGCATCCTCGACCGGGACATCAAGCCCTCCGAGCAGTACTTC.

The chain combines TRBV4-3 with TRBJ1-2; TRBD1 aligns across 7 bases. Germline V CDR1 and CDR2: LGHNA, YSLEER. With V trimmed by 2 bases and J by 3 bases, 21 bases remained unmatched. The CDR3 contains 20 residues. This CDR3 reads CASSQRFLTRNRGVDYGYTF. CDR3 DNA: TGCGCCAGCAGCCAACGTTTCCTGACTAGGAACAGGGGAGTTGACTATGGCTACACCTTC.

This clone was seen only a few times. J is TRBJ1-2 and V is TRBV30; TRBD1 aligns across 8 bases. The CDR3 covers 13 residues. The germline gives CDR1 GTSNPN, CDR2 SVGIG (reference sequence). The trim removed 3 bases at V and 5 bases at J, leaving 5 bases unmatched. CDR3 DNA sequence: TGTGCCTGGAGGACAGGGGTCTTTTATGGCTACACCTTC. Translating gives CAWRTGVFYGYTF.

In its sample, this clone was seen a few times. The chain carries TRBV5-6 and TRBJ2-1; no clear D gene. There are 15 residues in the CDR3. V was shortened by 2 bases and J by 3 bases, with 12 bases between the two germline ends. Looked up from germline, CDR1 is SGHDT and CDR2 is YYEEEE. CDR3: CASSFFSVLYNEQFF. The CDR3 DNA is TGTGCCAGCAGCTTTTTTAGTGTACTCTACAATGAGCAGTTCTTC.

The chain joins TRBV18 to TRBJ2-7, with 9 bases fitting TRBD1. The CDR3 runs to 15 residues. With 2 bases clipped from V and 3 bases from J, the junction kept 5 bases outside the gene matches. Germline V gene sequence: CDR1 KGHSH, CDR2 LQKENI. For the CDR3, the DNA is TGTGCCAGCTCACCAGGGTCGGGACAGGGCTACGAGCAGTACTTC. Residues: CASSPGSGQGYEQYF.